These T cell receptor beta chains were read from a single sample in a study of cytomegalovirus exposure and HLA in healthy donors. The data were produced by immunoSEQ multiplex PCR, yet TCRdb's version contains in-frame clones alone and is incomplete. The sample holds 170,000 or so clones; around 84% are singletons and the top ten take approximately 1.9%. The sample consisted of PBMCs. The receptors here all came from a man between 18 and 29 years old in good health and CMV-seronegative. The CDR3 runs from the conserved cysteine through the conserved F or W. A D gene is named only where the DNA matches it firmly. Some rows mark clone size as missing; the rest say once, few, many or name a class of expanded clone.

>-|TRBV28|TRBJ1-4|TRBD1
CASSPRDRANEKLFF
TGTGCCAGCAGTCCCCGGGACAGGGCGAATGAAAAACTGTTTTTT
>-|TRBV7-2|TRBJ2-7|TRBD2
CASSFLGGGDEQYF
TGTGCCAGCAGCTTCTTGGGCGGGGGTGACGAGCAGTACTTC
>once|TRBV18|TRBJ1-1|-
CASSPRTVRNTEAFF
TGTGCCAGCTCACCTCGGACAGTTAGGAACACTGAAGCTTTCTTT
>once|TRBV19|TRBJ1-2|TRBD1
CASTKPTGQGKSWGYGYTF
TGTGCCAGTACCAAACCTACCGGACAGGGAAAGTCGTGGGGATATGGCTACACCTTC
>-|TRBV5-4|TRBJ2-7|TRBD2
CASSLADGEVNEQYF
TGTGCCAGCAGCCTAGCGGACGGAGAAGTAAACGAGCAGTACTTC
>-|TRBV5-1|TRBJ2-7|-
CASSDTPLTASYEQYF
TGCGCCAGCAGCGACACCCCCCTGACAGCCTCCTACGAGCAGTACTTC
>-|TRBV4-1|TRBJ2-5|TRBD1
CASSLRDREQETQYF
TGCGCCAGCAGCCTCCGGGACAGGGAGCAAGAGACCCAGTACTTC
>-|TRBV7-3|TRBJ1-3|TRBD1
CASSRGPGNTIYF
TGTGCCAGCAGCAGGGGGCCCGGAAACACCATATATTTT
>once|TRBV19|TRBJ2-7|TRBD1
CASSTGGPGTGIYEQYF
TGTGCCAGTAGTACCGGTGGACCCGGGACAGGAATCTACGAGCAGTACTTC
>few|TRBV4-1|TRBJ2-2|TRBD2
CASSHGLAGVGGELFF
TGCGCCAGCAGCCATGGACTAGCGGGAGTGGGCGGGGAGCTGTTTTTT
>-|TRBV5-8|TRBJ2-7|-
CASSNRLPTYEQYF
TGTGCCAGCAGCAACCGACTCCCCACCTACGAGCAGTACTTC
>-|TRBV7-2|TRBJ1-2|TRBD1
CASSLGGGTEGYGYTF
TGTGCCAGCAGCTTAGGTGGGGGGACAGAAGGCTATGGCTACACCTTC
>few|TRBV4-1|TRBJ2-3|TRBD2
CASSQGRLLTGGTDTQYF
TGCGCCAGCAGCCAAGGACGGCTCCTAACGGGAGGGACAGATACGCAGTATTTT
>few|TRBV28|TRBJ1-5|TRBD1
CASSLPPGGASNQPQHF
TGTGCCAGCAGTTTACCCCCAGGGGGCGCGAGCAATCAGCCCCAGCATTTT
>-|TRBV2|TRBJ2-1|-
CASSFKLGAEQFF
TGTGCCAGCAGTTTTAAGCTAGGGGCTGAGCAGTTCTTC
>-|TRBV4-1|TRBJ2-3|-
CASSQEGQEADTQYF
TGCGCCAGCAGCCAGGAGGGCCAGGAGGCAGATACGCAGTATTTT
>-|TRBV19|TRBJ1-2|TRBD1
CASSIPRGTASNYGYTF
TGTGCCAGTAGTATCCCCCGGGGGACAGCGAGTAACTATGGCTACACCTTC
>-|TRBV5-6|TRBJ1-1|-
CASSLFSSGAEAFF
TGTGCCAGCAGCTTGTTTAGCTCAGGGGCTGAAGCTTTCTTT
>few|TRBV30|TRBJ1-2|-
CAWRKHTSNYGYTF
TGTGCCTGGAGAAAACACACCTCTAACTATGGCTACACCTTC
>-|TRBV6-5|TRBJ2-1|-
CASSGKGRIYNEQFF
TGTGCCAGCAGTGGGAAGGGGAGGATCTACAATGAGCAGTTCTTC
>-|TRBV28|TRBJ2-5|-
CASSLRAGRETQYF
TGTGCCAGCAGTTTAAGGGCGGGTCGAGAGACCCAGTACTTC
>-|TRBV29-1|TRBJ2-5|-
CSVDSGAETQYF
TGCAGCGTTGATTCAGGCGCGGAGACCCAGTACTTC
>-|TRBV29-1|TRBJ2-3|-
CSVEVGVYSTDTQYF
TGCAGCGTTGAGGTCGGGGTCTATAGCACAGATACGCAGTATTTT
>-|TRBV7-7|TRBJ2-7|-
CASSPDGGLREQYF
TGTGCCAGCAGCCCCGACGGGGGGCTGCGTGAGCAGTACTTC
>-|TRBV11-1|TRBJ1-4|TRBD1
CASRTGSEKLFF
TGTGCCAGCAGGACAGGGAGTGAAAAACTGTTTTTT
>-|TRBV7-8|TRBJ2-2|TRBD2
CASSLGDGRADGELFF
TGTGCCAGCAGCTTAGGGGACGGGAGGGCCGACGGGGAGCTGTTTTTT
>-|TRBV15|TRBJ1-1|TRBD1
CATSKERTGNTEAFF
TGTGCCACCAGCAAAGAAAGGACAGGGAACACTGAAGCTTTCTTT
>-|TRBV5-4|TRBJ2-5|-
CASSLGSQEAQYF
TGTGCCAGCAGCTTGGGCAGCCAAGAGGCCCAGTACTTC
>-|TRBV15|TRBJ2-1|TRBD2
CATSRPLGTSGGNEQFF
TGTGCCACCAGCAGACCCCTTGGGACTAGCGGGGGCAATGAGCAGTTCTTC
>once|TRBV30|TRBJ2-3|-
CAGRGGVLSKSTDTQYF
TGTGCGGGGAGAGGGGGGGTACTCTCCAAAAGCACAGATACGCAGTATTTT
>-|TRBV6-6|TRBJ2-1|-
CASEGVNNEQFF
TGTGCCAGCGAGGGGGTTAACAATGAGCAGTTCTTC
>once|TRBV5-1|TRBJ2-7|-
CASSLGQAGQYF
TGCGCCAGCAGCTTGGGTCAGGCGGGGCAGTACTTC
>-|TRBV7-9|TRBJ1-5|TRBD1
CASSLTGGSGNQPQHF
TGTGCCAGCAGCTTAACAGGGGGCTCGGGGAATCAGCCCCAGCATTTT
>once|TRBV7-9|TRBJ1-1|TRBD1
CASSLARTGNTEAFF
TGTGCCAGCAGCTTAGCCCGGACAGGTAACACTGAAGCTTTCTTT
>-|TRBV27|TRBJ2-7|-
CASSTSIGLYEQYF
TGTGCCAGCAGTACCTCCATAGGACTTTACGAGCAGTACTTC